This T cell receptor beta chain stems from a study of early T cells in non-severe SARS-CoV-2 infection. In the study overall: Sequencing of bulk RNA from unsorted whole blood was done, without chain pairing.

Study-wide findings and caveats: A preference for anti-spike CD8 responses marked VDJdb matching, which missed private and CD4 specificities.

The CDR3 is 12 amino acids. The V and J ends lost 1 base and 6 bases, in that order; junction bases with no gene match: 0. CDR1 is SGHRS and CDR2 is YFSETQ in the germline V gene. As concerns this clonotype: Its specificity is not known.

Attachment of unique molecular identifiers was made to individual cDNA molecules. TCRdb called the 5' RACE reads again in MiXCR, with one record for every CDR3 protein. The sample holds more than 50,000 distinct CDR3 sequences, around 12% seen once. V usage is TRBV5-1 and J usage is TRBJ2-7; 8 nucleotides line up with TRBD1. This clonotype originated in an adult who was a healthcare worker with PCR-confirmed SARS-CoV-2 infection or an uninfected control (not recorded which). The input for sequencing was whole blood, taken at baseline. CDR3 loop: CASSLTGGEQYF. CDR3 DNA: TGCGCCAGCAGCTTGACAGGGGGCGAGCAGTACTTC.